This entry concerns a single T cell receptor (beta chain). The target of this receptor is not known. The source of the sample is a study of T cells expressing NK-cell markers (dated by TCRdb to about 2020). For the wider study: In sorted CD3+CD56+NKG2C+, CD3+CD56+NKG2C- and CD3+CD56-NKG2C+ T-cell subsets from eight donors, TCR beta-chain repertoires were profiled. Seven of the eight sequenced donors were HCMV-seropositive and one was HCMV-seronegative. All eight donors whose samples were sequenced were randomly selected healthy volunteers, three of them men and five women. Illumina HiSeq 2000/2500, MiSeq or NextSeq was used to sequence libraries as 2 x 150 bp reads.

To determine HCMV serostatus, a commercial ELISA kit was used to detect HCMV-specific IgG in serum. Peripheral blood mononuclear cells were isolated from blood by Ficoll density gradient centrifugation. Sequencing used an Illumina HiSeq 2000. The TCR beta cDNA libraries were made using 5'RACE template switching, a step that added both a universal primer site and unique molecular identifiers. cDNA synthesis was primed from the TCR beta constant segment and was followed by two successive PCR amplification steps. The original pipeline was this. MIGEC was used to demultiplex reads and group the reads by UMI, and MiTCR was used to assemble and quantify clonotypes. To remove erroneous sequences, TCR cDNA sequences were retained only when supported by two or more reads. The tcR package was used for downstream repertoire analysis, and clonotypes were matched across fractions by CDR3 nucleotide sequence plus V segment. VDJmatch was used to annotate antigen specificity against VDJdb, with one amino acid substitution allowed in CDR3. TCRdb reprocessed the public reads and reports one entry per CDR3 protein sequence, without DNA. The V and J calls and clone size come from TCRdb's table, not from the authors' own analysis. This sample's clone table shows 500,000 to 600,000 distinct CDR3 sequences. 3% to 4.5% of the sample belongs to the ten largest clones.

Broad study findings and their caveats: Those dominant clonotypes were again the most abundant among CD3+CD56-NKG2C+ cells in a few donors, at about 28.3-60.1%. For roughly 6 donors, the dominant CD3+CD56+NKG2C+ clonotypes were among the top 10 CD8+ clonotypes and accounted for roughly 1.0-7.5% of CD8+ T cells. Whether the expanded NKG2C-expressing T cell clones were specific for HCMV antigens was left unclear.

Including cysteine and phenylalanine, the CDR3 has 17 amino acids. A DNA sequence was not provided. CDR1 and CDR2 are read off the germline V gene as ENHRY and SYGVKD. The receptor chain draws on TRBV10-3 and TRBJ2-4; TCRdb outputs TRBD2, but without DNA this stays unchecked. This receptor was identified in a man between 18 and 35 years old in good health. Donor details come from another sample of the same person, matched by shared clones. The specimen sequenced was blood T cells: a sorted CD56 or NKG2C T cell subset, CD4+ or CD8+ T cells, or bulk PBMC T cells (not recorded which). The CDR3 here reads CAISDVRGRGIKNIQYF.